This TCR beta chain was sequenced in a study of glioma-infiltrating T cells. Whole-study results and caveats: Gliomas, especially low-grade, showed above-expected tissue-blood divergence; non-neoplastic patients showed below.

TCR alpha and beta CDR3 regions were amplified from RNA using iRepertoire nested multiplex PCR. Input was roughly 85-400 ng of tissue mRNA or PBMC total RNA. TCRdb redid the calling of the multiplex PCR reads with MiXCR, one entry per CDR3 protein. Of 95,000 to 150,000 distinct CDR3 sequences listed, roughly 25% are singletons. The CDR3 has 13 residues. The V segment lost 6 bases and the J segment 15 bases; nucleotides outside the gene matches: 14. Germline CDR1 MNHNY, CDR2 SVGAGI (reference sequence). Details on this clonotype: No antigen is known for it.

The chain is built from TRBV6-6 and TRBJ2-1, with 7 positions matching TRBD2. This TCR derives from a human donor with low-grade glioma or glioblastoma, undergoing nonglioma brain surgery, or in good health (not recorded which). The sequenced sample was glioma tissue, nonneoplastic brain tissue, or PBMCs (not recorded which). The CDR3 protein is CASRLTSVNEWFF. Here the CDR3 DNA reads TGTGCCAGCAGGCTTACTAGCGTTAATGAGTGGTTCTTC.